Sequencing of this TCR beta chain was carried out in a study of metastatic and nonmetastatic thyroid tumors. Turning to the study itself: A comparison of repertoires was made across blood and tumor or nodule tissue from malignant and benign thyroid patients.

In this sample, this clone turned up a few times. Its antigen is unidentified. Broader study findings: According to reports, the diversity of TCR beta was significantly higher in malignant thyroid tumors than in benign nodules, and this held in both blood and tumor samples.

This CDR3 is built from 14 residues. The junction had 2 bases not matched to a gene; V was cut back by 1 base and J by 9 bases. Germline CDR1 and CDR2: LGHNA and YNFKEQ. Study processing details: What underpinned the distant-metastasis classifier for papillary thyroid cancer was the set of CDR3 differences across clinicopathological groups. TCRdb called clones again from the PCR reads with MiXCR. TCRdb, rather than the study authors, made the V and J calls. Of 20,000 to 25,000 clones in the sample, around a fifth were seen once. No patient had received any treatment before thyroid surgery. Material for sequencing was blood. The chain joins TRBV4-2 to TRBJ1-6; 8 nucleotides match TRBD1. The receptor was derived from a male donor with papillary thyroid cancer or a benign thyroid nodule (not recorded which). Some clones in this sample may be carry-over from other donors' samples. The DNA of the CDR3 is TGTGCCAGCAGCCAAGGGCAGGGGGCTTCACCCCTCCACTTT. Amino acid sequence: CASSQGQGASPLHF.